These 22 T cell receptor beta chains originate from one sample sequenced in a study of cytomegalovirus exposure and HLA in healthy donors. PCR involved 60 Vbeta and 13 Jbeta primers. Repertoires were generated with immunoSEQ multiplex PCR, while TCRdb's copy carries only in-frame clones and drops some. The table has 200,000 to 250,000 clones, almost 85% seen once. Sequencing was done on a sample of PBMCs. These TCRs come from a woman aged 35 to 49 in good health and CMV-seronegative.

The chain has TRBV15 and TRBJ1-2, with D unclear. CDR1 LNHNV and CDR2 YYDKDF come from the germline V gene (reference sequence). The CDR3 runs 12 residues. V gave up 8 bases and J gave up 0 bases, with 7 bases separating them. The CDR3 reads CATFSPNYGYTF. CDR3 in DNA: TGTGCCACCTTTAGTCCTAACTATGGCTACACCTTC.

The chain recombines TRBV4-3 with TRBJ2-7, with TRBD2 as a possible D gene (6 bases). The V end was cut by 3 bases, the J end by 1 base, with 10 bases between. In germline, CDR1 is LGHNA, CDR2 YSLEER. The CDR3 length is 14 residues. In DNA, the CDR3 is TGCGCCAGCAGCCAGCCGACTAGTTCCTACGAGCAGTACTTC. This gives the protein CASSQPTSSYEQYF.

The chain is built from TRBV13 and TRBJ2-3; 12 bases map to TRBD2. The junction had 5 bases not matched to a gene; V was cut back by 6 bases and J by 4 bases. CDR1 and CDR2 from the germline V gene are PRHDT and FYEKMQ (reference sequence). The CDR3 loop spans 15 amino acids. CDR3 DNA sequence: TGTGCCAGCAGTCTAGGACTAGCGGGGCCAGATACGCAGTATTTT. This encodes CASSLGLAGPDTQYF.

The genes are TRBV7-9 and TRBJ2-7, with a weak D call TRBD1 (5 bases). CDR1 and CDR2 (germline): SEHNR, FQNEAQ (reference sequence). The V end lost 2 bases, the J end lost 3 bases, and 11 bases lay between the germline ends. The CDR3 has 14 amino acids. The CDR3 bases are TGTGCCAGCAGCTTAAATACAGACAGCTACGAGCAGTACTTC. As protein: CASSLNTDSYEQYF.

This clone came up a few times. The rearrangement joins TRBV9 to TRBJ1-3; a weak D match, TRBD1 (6 bases). Germline V gene lookup returns CDR1 SGDLS and CDR2 YYNGEE. The CDR3 runs 16 residues. The germline V and J ends were trimmed by 0 bases and 3 bases, with 13 bases remaining between them. The CDR3 region has the DNA TGTGCCAGCAGCGTAGGGCGGGGGCTAGTTGGAAACACCATATATTTT. Protein sequence: CASSVGRGLVGNTIYF.

This chain joins TRBV18 and TRBJ2-5; 7 nucleotides line up with TRBD1. CDR3 length: 13 residues. Germline V gene lookup returns CDR1 KGHSH and CDR2 LQKENI. The ends lost 2 bases at V and 4 bases at J; junction bases unmatched: 1. The CDR3: CASSPAGGETQYF. The CDR3 DNA sequence: TGTGCCAGCTCACCAGCAGGGGGAGAGACCCAGTACTTC.

The genes are TRBV6-1 and TRBJ1-3; a weak D match, TRBD1 (6 bases). V was clipped by 7 bases and J by 1 base, with 14 bases between them. The CDR3 has 15 residues. Per the germline V gene, CDR1 is MNHNS and CDR2 is SASEGT. DNA of the CDR3: TGTGCCAGCACCTTCCAGGACAGATCTGGAAACACCATATATTTT. It yields the protein CASTFQDRSGNTIYF.

The J gene is TRBJ1-1, the V gene TRBV4-3; D perhaps matches TRBD1 (6 bases). There are 16 residues in the CDR3. The ends were cut back, 0 bases at V and 3 bases at J, with 14 bases in the middle. CDR1 is LGHNA, CDR2 YSLEER, per germline. The CDR3 sequence is CASSQDAFRTDTEAFF. In DNA, the CDR3 is TGCGCCAGCAGCCAAGATGCTTTTAGGACAGACACTGAAGCTTTCTTT.

The chain couples TRBV4-3 to TRBJ2-3, with unresolved D. Looked up from germline, CDR1 is LGHNA and CDR2 is YSLEER. V lost 1 base, J lost 2 bases, and 19 bases lay in between. The CDR3 is 18 residues long. For the CDR3, the DNA is TGCGCCAGCAGCCAAGTTCGCCCCGACACCCCCTACACAGATACGCAGTATTTT. Encoded protein: CASSQVRPDTPYTDTQYF.

The chain combines TRBV28 with TRBJ2-7, with D unresolved. The CDR3 runs to 12 residues. CDR1 and CDR2 (germline): MDHEN, SYDVKM. The V and J ends lost 3 bases and 1 base respectively, with 4 bases between them. CDR3 in amino acids: CASSFGSYEQYF. CDR3 DNA: TGTGCCAGCAGTTTCGGGTCCTACGAGCAGTACTTC.

This chain joins TRBV5-6 and TRBJ1-5; D might be TRBD1 (5 bases). CDR1 and CDR2 (germline): SGHDT, YYEEEE. This CDR3 comprises 15 residues. V was cut by 0 bases and J by 2 bases, with 9 bases left in between. The CDR3 is CASSLGGWGNQPQHF. In DNA form, the CDR3 reads TGTGCCAGCAGCTTGGGGGGCTGGGGCAATCAGCCCCAGCATTTT.

This clone was observed a handful of times. This chain uses TRBV28 with TRBJ2-6; D ambiguous. Germline CDR1 and CDR2: MDHEN and SYDVKM. The CDR3 length is 14 residues. Trimming stripped 3 bases from V and 1 base from J, with 4 bases between. In DNA, the CDR3 is TGTGCCAGCAGTTTTTCGTCTGGGGCCAACGTCCTGACTTTC. Translated: CASSFSSGANVLTF.

V usage is TRBV10-3 and J usage is TRBJ2-1; 10 bases map to TRBD2. There are 15 residues in the CDR3. From germline, CDR1 is ENHRY and CDR2 SYGVKD. V lost 0 bases and J lost 10; bases outside the gene matches: 6. This CDR3 reads CAISESTASGGEQFF. The CDR3 region has the DNA TGTGCCATCAGTGAGTCGACAGCTAGCGGGGGCGAGCAGTTCTTC.

The DNA of the CDR3 is TGTGCCAGCTCCTACGACATCTCTGGAAACACCATATATTTT. This gives the protein CASSYDISGNTIYF. The J gene is TRBJ1-3, the V gene TRBV18; D remains ambiguous. This CDR3 has 14 residues. V lost 6 bases and J 0 bases, leaving 9 bases between the germline ends. Germline lookup yields CDR1 KGHSH and CDR2 LQKENI.

The V gene is TRBV19, the J gene TRBJ1-4; TRBD1 might be the D (5 bases). Trimming stripped 5 bases from V and 3 bases from J, with 13 bases between. The CDR3 consists of 15 residues. The V gene's germline CDR1 is LNHDA and CDR2 SQIVND (reference sequence). This CDR3 reads CASSHRDYANEKLFF. DNA of the CDR3: TGTGCCAGTAGTCACCGGGACTATGCTAATGAAAAACTGTTTTTT.

This chain uses TRBV25-1 with TRBJ1-1; 9 positions match TRBD1. Unmatched junction bases numbered 3, after V lost 6 bases and J lost 4 bases. There are 13 residues in the CDR3. In germline, CDR1 is MGHDK, CDR2 SYGVNS. The DNA of the CDR3 is TGTGCCAGCAGGGAGACAGGGGGCACTGAAGCTTTCTTT. Encoded protein: CASRETGGTEAFF.

This clone turned up a few times. The chain links TRBV10-3 to TRBJ2-2; 10 bases align to TRBD1. Germline V gene sequence: CDR1 ENHRY, CDR2 SYGVKD. This CDR3 region has 16 residues. J lost 3 bases, V lost 4 bases, and 5 bases had no gene match. The CDR3, as DNA: TGTGCCATCAGTGGGGGACAGGGGATAGACACCGGGGAGCTGTTTTTT. As protein: CAISGGQGIDTGELFF.

The rearrangement joins TRBV28 to TRBJ2-7, with 7 positions matching TRBD1. Germline V gene data show CDR1 as MDHEN and CDR2 as SYDVKM. V shed 5 bases and J 3 bases; nucleotides not matched to a gene: 10. This CDR3 spans 15 amino acids. The CDR3 spells CASSPLTGSIYEQYF. CDR3 DNA: TGTGCCAGCAGTCCTTTGACAGGGAGTATCTACGAGCAGTACTTC.

The rearrangement uses TRBV19 and TRBJ2-2; 11 bases match TRBD1. Germline assignment: CDR1 LNHDA and CDR2 SQIVND (reference sequence). CDR3 size: 17 residues. J gave up 5 bases and V 4 bases, and 9 bases lay outside the gene matches. CDR3 nucleotide sequence: TGTGCCAGTAGTACTCGTGGGGGGACAGGGGGGACCGGGGAGCTGTTTTTT. Translating gives CASSTRGGTGGTGELFF.

The gene calls are TRBV5-4 and TRBJ1-2; 10 bases match TRBD1. Germline-derived CDR1 and CDR2 are SGHNT and YYREEE (reference sequence). This CDR3 region has 15 residues. V shed 4 bases, J shed 2 bases, and the junction held 5 bases outside the gene matches. The DNA of the CDR3 is TGTGCCAGCAGCCCCCCGGGACAGGGGAACTATGGCTACACCTTC. Amino acid sequence: CASSPPGQGNYGYTF.

The table lists this clone with a count of one. The V and J genes are TRBV30 and TRBJ2-3, with a tentative D call TRBD2 (6 bases). This CDR3 region has 15 residues. Germline V gene lookup returns CDR1 GTSNPN and CDR2 SVGIG (reference sequence). V was cut by 8 bases and J by 4 bases, with 22 bases left in between. The CDR3: CAGGKAGDSPDTQYF. Written as DNA, the CDR3 is TGTGCCGGGGGGAAAGCGGGTGATTCCCCAGATACGCAGTATTTT.

This rearrangement joins TRBV7-2 to TRBJ1-4, with D unresolved. The CDR3 spans 16 residues. Germline CDR1 is SGHTA and CDR2 is FQGNSA. Between the trimmed V and J ends, which lost 1 base and 0 bases, there was a span of 9 bases. The DNA of the CDR3 is TGTGCCAGCAGCTTAGTGAGGAGCCCAACTAATGAAAAACTGTTTTTT. It yields the protein CASSLVRSPTNEKLFF.